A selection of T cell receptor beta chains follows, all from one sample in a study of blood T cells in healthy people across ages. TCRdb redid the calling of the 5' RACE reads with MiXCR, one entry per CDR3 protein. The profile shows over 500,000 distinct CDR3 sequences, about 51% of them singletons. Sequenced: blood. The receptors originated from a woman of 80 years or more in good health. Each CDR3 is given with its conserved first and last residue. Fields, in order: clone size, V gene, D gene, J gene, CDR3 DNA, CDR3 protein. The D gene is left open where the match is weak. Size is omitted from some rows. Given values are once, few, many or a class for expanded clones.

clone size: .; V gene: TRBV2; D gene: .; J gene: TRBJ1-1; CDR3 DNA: TGTGCCAGCAGTTCAGGAGCCCGGAGGACTGAAGCTTTCTTT; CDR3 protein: CASSSGARRTEAFF
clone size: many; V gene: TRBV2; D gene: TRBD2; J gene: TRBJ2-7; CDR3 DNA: TGTGCCAGCAGTACCCCGACTAGCGGGAACTCCTACGAGCAGTACTTC; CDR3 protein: CASSTPTSGNSYEQYF
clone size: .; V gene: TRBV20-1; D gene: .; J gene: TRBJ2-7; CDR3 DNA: TGCAGTGCTAAGGCTCCGGGACAGAAGGGGGGGGAGCAGTACTTC; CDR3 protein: CSAKAPGQKGGEQYF
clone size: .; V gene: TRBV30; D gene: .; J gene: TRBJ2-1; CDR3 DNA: TGTGCCTGGAGTGTACAAGGGGATGAGCAGTTCTTC; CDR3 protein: CAWSVQGDEQFF
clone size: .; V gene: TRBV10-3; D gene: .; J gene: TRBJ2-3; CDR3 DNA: TGTGCCGTATCCCAGGGGCTCACAGATACGCAGTATTTT; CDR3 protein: CAVSQGLTDTQYF
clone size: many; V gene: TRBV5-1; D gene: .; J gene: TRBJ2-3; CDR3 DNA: TGCGCCAGCAGTCCAAGAATGAGCACAGATACGCAGTATTTT; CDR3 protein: CASSPRMSTDTQYF
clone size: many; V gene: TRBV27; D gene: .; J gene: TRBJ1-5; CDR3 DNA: TGTGCCAGCAGTTTTTTGGGGGACATAGGATCCCGGGATCAGCCCCAGCATTTT; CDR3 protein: CASSFLGDIGSRDQPQHF
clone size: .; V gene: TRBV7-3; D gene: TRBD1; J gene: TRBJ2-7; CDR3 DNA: TGTGCCAGCAGCTTAAGTTCGGGACAGGGGGTCAATGAGCAGTACTTC; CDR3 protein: CASSLSSGQGVNEQYF
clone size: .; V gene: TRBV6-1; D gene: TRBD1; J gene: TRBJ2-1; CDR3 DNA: TGTGCCAGCAGTGTATCCCGGGACAGTTCCTACAATGAGCAGTTCTTC; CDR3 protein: CASSVSRDSSYNEQFF
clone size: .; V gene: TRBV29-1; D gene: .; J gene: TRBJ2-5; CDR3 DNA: TGCAGCGTTGTCCAGGAGACCCAGTACTTC; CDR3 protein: CSVVQETQYF
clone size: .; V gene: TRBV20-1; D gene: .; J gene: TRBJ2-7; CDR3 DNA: TGCAGTGCTAGCGACGGCAGGGCCTACGAGCAGTACTTC; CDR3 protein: CSASDGRAYEQYF
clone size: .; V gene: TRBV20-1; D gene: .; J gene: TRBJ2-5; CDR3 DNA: TGCAGTGCTAGAGATGGCAGTTTACAAGAGACCCAGTACTTC; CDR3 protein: CSARDGSLQETQYF
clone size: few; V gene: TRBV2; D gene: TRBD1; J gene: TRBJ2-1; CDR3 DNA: TGTGCCAGCAGTGCGGACAGGGGTCTAGCGGCCTCCTACAATGAGCAGTTCTTC; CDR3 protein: CASSADRGLAASYNEQFF
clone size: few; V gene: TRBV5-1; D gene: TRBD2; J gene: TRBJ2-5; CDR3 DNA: TGCGCCAGCAGCGCGACTAGCGGGAGGGGAGAGACCCAGTACTTC; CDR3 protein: CASSATSGRGETQYF
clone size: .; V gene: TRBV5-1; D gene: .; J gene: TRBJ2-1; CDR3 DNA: TGCGCCAGCAGCCCCCGTGAAGGGGACAATGAGCAGTTCTTC; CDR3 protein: CASSPREGDNEQFF
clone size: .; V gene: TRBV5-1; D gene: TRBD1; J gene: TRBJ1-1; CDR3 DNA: TGCGCCAGCAGCTTTGGGACAGGGAGGAACACTGAAGCTTTCTTT; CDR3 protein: CASSFGTGRNTEAFF
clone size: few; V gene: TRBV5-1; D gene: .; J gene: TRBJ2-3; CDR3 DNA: TGCGCCAGCAGCCCCCACTACGGTGCGGGACTCCCCACAGATACGCAGTATTTT; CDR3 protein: CASSPHYGAGLPTDTQYF
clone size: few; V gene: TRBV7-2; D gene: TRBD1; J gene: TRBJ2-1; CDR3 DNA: TGTGCCAGCAGCCACAGGGGCAATGAGCAGTTCTTC; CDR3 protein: CASSHRGNEQFF
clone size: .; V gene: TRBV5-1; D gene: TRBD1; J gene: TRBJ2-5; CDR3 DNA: TGCGCCAGCAGCTTGGCGACAGGGACGGAGACCCAGTACTTC; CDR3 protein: CASSLATGTETQYF
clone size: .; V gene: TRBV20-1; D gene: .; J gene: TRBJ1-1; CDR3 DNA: TGCAGTGCTACGATGGGGCCTCTCGACACTGAAGCTTTCTTT; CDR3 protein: CSATMGPLDTEAFF
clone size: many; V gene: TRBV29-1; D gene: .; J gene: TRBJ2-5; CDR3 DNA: TGCAGCGTTCGCGACCCCTATCAGACACAAGAGACCCAGTACTTC; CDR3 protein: CSVRDPYQTQETQYF
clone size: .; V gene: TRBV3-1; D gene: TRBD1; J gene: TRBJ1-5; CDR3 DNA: TGTGCCAGCAGCCAAGGAGGGGGCGATCAGCCCCAGCATTTT; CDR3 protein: CASSQGGGDQPQHF
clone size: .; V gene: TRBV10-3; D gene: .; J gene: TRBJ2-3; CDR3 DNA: TGTGCCGCGAACAGGGACCCCACAGATACGCAGTATTTT; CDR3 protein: CAANRDPTDTQYF
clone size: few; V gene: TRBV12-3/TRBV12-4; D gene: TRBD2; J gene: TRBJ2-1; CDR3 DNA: TGTGCCAGCAGCCGTTCTACTAGCGGGAGAAACTACAATGAGCAGTTCTTC; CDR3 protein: CASSRSTSGRNYNEQFF
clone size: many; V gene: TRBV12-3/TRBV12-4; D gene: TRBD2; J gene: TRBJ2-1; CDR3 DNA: TGTGCCAGCAGAATAGCGGGGGGCAAAAACAATGAGCAGTTCTTC; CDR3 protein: CASRIAGGKNNEQFF
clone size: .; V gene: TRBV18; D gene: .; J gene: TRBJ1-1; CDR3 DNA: TGTGCCAGCTCACTGGACGAGAACACTGAAGCTTTCTTT; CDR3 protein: CASSLDENTEAFF
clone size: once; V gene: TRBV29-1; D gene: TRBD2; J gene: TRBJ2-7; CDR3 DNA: TGCAGCGTTATGGTAGCGGGAGATGGTGTGCAGTACTTC; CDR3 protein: CSVMVAGDGVQYF
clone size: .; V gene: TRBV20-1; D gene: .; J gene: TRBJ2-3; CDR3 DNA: TGCAGTGCCAGTTTAGTGGGGGCGGATACGCAGTATTTT; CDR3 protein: CSASLVGADTQYF
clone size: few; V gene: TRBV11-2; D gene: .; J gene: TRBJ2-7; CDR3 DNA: TGTGCCAGCAGCTTAGATGAGAGGACCGAGCAGTACTTC; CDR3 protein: CASSLDERTEQYF
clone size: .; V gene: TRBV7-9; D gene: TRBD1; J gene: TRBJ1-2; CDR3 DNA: TGTGCCAGCGGACTAAGCTCAGGGGGAAGTGGCTATGGCTACACCTTC; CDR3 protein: CASGLSSGGSGYGYTF
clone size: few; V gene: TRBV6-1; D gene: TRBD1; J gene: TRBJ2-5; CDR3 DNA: TGTGCCAGCAGTCGACAGGGGGAACGGGTGCGGGAGCGAGAGACCCAGTACTTC; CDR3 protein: CASSRQGERVRERETQYF
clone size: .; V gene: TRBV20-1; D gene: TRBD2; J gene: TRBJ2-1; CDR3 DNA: TGCAGTGCTAGAGTCCCGGGGGGGGAAGGCTACAATGAGCAGTTCTTC; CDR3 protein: CSARVPGGEGYNEQFF
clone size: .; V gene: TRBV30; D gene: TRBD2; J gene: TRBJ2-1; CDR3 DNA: TGTGCCTGGAGGGGAGCGGGAGCTATGAATGAGCAGTTCTTC; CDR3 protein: CAWRGAGAMNEQFF
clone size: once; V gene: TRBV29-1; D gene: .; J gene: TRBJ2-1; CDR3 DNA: TGCAGCGTTGAAGGTTATGTAAGTGAGCAGTTCTTC; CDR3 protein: CSVEGYVSEQFF
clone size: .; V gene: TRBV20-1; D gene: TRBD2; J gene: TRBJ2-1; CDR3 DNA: TGCAGTGCCCCCGCGGTAGCGGGGGGGTACAATGAGCAGTTCTTC; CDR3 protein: CSAPAVAGGYNEQFF
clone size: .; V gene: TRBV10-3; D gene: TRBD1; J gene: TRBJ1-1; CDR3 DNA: TGTGCCATCAGTGGGGGACAGGATATGAGTTTGAACACTGAAGCTTTCTTT; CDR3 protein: CAISGGQDMSLNTEAFF
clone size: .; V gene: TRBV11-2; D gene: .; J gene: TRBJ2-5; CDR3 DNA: TGTGCCAGCAGCTTTGGACAACTCTACAATGAGCAGTACTTC; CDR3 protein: CASSFGQLYNEQYF
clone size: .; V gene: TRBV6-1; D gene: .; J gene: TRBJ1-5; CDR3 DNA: TGTGCCAGCAGTGAACACGGGCGGCCCCAGCATTTT; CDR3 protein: CASSEHGRPQHF
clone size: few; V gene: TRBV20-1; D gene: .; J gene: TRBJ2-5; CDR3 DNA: TGCAGTGCTGGGGGAGGCAGGAGGTACCAAGAGACCCAGTACTTC; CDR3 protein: CSAGGGRRYQETQYF
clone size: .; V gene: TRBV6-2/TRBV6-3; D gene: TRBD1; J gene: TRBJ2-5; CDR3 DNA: TGTGCCAGCAGTCACGGACAGGGAGGACTTCAAGAGACCCAGTACTTC; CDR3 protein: CASSHGQGGLQETQYF
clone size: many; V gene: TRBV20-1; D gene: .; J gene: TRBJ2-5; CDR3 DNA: TGCAGTGCGCCTACAAGCGGAGAAGAGACCCAGTACTTC; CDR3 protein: CSAPTSGEETQYF
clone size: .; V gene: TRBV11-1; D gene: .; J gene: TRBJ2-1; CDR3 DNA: TGTGCCAGCAGCTTATTAAGTTCGATATACAATGAGCAGTTCTTC; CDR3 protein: CASSLLSSIYNEQFF
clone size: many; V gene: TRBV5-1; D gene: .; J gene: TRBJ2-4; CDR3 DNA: TGCGCCAGCAGCCAGGGACTAGCCAAAAACATTCAGTACTTC; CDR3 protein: CASSQGLAKNIQYF
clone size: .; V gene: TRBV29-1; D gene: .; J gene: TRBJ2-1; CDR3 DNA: TGCAGCGTTGTGTCAGGAGACTGGGTTTACAATGAGCAGTTCTTC; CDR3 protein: CSVVSGDWVYNEQFF
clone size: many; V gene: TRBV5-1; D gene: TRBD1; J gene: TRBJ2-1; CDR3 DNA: TGCGCCAGCAGCTCCGACTACCCGGGACAGGGTTCCAATGAGCAGTTCTTC; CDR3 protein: CASSSDYPGQGSNEQFF
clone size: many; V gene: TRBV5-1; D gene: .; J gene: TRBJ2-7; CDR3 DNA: TGCGCCAGCAGCTTTAACGCGGACGAGCAGTACTTC; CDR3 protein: CASSFNADEQYF
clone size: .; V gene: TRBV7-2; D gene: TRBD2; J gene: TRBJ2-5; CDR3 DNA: TGTGCCAGCAGCGGAGGGGTAGCGGGAGTAAGGGAGACCCAGTACTTC; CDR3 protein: CASSGGVAGVRETQYF